This T cell receptor (beta chain) was recovered during a study of CD8 T cells in ankylosing spondylitis. This CDR3 comprises 13 residues. The V and J ends lost 4 bases and 10 bases respectively, with 14 bases between them. Study-level results: A motif of 7 to 9 highly homologous TCR beta variants was seen as apparently characteristic of ankylosing spondylitis blood.

Each CDR3 protein is one row after TCRdb ran MiXCR on the 5' RACE reads. The data show roughly 670,000 distinct CDR3 sequences, roughly 20% seen once. On this clonotype itself: Antigen specificity is unknown.

The receptor comes from a male donor with ankylosing spondylitis. The J gene is TRBJ2-1, the V gene TRBV12-3 or TRBV12-4; TRBD1 or TRBD2 may be the D gene (5 bases each). The sequencing input was blood, either unsorted or a sorted T cell fraction (not recorded which). The CDR3 region has the DNA TGTGCCAGCAGTTCGACCGTGGGGGTCGAGCAGTTCTTC. As protein: CASSSTVGVEQFF.